Below are 32 T cell receptor beta chains sequenced from a single sample in a study of blood T cell repertoires in COVID-19. Clones were sequenced by immunoSEQ multiplex PCR, and TCRdb holds only the in-frame ones, with some missing. This table holds 200,000 to 250,000 clones, 88% found once. Material: peripheral blood. These TCRs come from a man in his fifties or sixties with COVID-19, enrolled during active disease.

This rearrangement joins TRBV19 to TRBJ1-1; D gene uncertain. Germline V gene lookup returns CDR1 LNHDA and CDR2 SQIVND (reference sequence). Trimming removed 6 bases from V and 3 bases from J, with 20 bases in between. There are 16 residues in the CDR3. The CDR3 bases are TGTGCCAGTAGCCATCGGTCAGGCGCCCCTGACACTGAAGCTTTCTTT. It encodes CASSHRSGAPDTEAFF.

This chain joins TRBV15 and TRBJ1-2, with 8 bases aligning to TRBD1. V shed 3 bases and J 4 bases; nucleotides not matched to a gene: 7. Germline V gene lookup returns CDR1 LNHNV and CDR2 YYDKDF (reference sequence). The CDR3 runs 15 residues. The CDR3 is CATSRTGVGSYGYTF. The CDR3 DNA sequence: TGTGCCACCAGCAGGACAGGGGTTGGGAGCTATGGCTACACCTTC.

The chain carries TRBV4-2 and TRBJ2-3, with 9 bases aligning to TRBD2. The CDR3 loop spans 17 amino acids. Germline CDR1 reads LGHNA; CDR2 reads YNFKEQ. The trim removed 1 base at V and 3 bases at J, leaving 8 bases unmatched. The CDR3 sequence is CASSQARASGNTDTQYF. The CDR3 DNA is TGTGCCAGCAGCCAAGCCCGGGCTAGCGGGAATACAGATACGCAGTATTTT.

The CDR3 region is CAREGGFGYTF. In nucleotides, the CDR3 is TGTGCCAGGGAGGGGGGGTTTGGCTACACCTTC. The chain uses TRBV19 and TRBJ1-2, with a tentative D call TRBD1 (6 bases). CDR1 and CDR2 (germline): LNHDA, SQIVND (reference sequence). Trimming removed 9 bases from V and 7 bases from J, with 12 bases in between. This CDR3 is built from 11 residues.

This clone was observed once. The rearrangement links TRBV7-3 to TRBJ2-2; 8 positions agree with TRBD2. V lost 5 bases, J lost 4 bases, and 6 bases stayed unmatched. The CDR3 contains 15 residues. Germline V gene sequence: CDR1 SGHTA, CDR2 FQGTGA. CDR3 amino acids: CASSPRLAGTGELFF. CDR3 DNA: TGTGCCAGCAGCCCCCGGCTAGCGGGCACCGGGGAGCTGTTTTTT.

The chain couples TRBV29-1 to TRBJ1-3, with D unclear. The CDR3 has 14 amino acids. CDR1 is SQVTM and CDR2 is ANQGSEA in the germline V gene. V was pared by 3 bases and J by 0 bases, with 9 bases between. The CDR3 DNA is TGCAGCGTTGACGCGAGAAGCTCTGGAAACACCATATATTTT. Its translation: CSVDARSSGNTIYF.

The chain employs TRBV5-1 and TRBJ2-1, with 8 bases that match TRBD2. The ends lost 7 bases at V and 7 bases at J; junction bases unmatched: 13. Germline-derived CDR1 and CDR2 are SGHRS and YFSETQ. CDR3 length: 15 amino acids. In DNA form, the CDR3 reads TGCGCCAGCGGCCTTCTGGCGGGAGGTGGGAATGAGCAGTTCTTC. It is translated as CASGLLAGGGNEQFF.

The V call is TRBV28, the J call TRBJ2-7; 8 bases map to TRBD1. CDR3 length: 16 amino acids. Looked up from germline, CDR1 is MDHEN and CDR2 is SYDVKM. V dropped 6 bases and J dropped 3; count of bases not matched to a gene: 13. CDR3 region: CASSPFGQGTYYEQYF. The CDR3 DNA follows: TGTGCCAGCAGCCCCTTCGGACAGGGCACCTACTACGAGCAGTACTTC.

This chain uses TRBV29-1 with TRBJ2-7; D gene unclear. The CDR3 is made up of 13 amino acids. Trimming removed 3 bases at V and 3 bases at J, with 12 bases between. Per the germline V gene, CDR1 is SQVTM and CDR2 is ANQGSEA. The CDR3 sequence is CSVETHLNYEQYF. CDR3 nucleotide sequence: TGCAGCGTTGAGACACACCTAAACTACGAGCAGTACTTC.

The J gene is TRBJ1-2, the V gene TRBV4-1; 10 nucleotides align to TRBD1. J gave up 4 bases and V 5 bases, and 7 bases lay outside the gene matches. The germline CDR1 and CDR2 sequences are MGHRA and YSYEKL. The CDR3 is 15 residues long. CDR3 in DNA: TGCGCCAGCAGCGATTGGACAGGGGGTACCTATGGCTACACCTTC. It is translated as CASSDWTGGTYGYTF.

This clone showed up many times. DNA for the CDR3: TGTGCCAGCAGCCCCTTCGGGGGTAACGGGGAGCTGTTTTTT. This translates into CASSPFGGNGELFF. This chain links TRBV6-2 or TRBV6-3 with TRBJ2-2, with D possibly matching TRBD2 (6 bases). Trimming shortened V by 6 bases and J by 7 bases, and 15 bases separated the two germline ends. The CDR3 sequence is 14 residues long. Germline V lookup: CDR1 MNHEY, CDR2 SVGEGT.

The genes are TRBV9 and TRBJ2-1, with D possibly TRBD2 on 6 matching bases. Trimming took off 0 bases at V and 6 bases at J, with 10 bases between the two ends. Germline CDR1 and CDR2: SGDLS and YYNGEE. The CDR3 spans 14 residues. The CDR3 sequence: CASSVEVGGNEQFF. Written as DNA, the CDR3 is TGTGCCAGCAGCGTAGAGGTGGGGGGCAATGAGCAGTTCTTC.

This CDR3 is CASSAAGVSPLHF. CDR3 in DNA: TGTGCCAGCAGTGCAGCCGGGGTGTCACCCCTCCACTTT. The chain links TRBV2 to TRBJ1-6; no reliable D call. The V gene lost 4 bases and the J gene lost 10 bases, with 11 bases spanning the gap. Germline lookup yields CDR1 SNHLY and CDR2 FYNNEI. This CDR3 comprises 13 residues.

The chain carries TRBV7-2 and TRBJ1-1; D not certain. V was clipped by 5 bases and J by 3 bases, with 10 bases between them. Germline lookup yields CDR1 SGHTA and CDR2 FQGNSA. This CDR3 is built from 13 residues. The CDR3 DNA is TGTGCCAGCAGCAGCGGGTTTTACACTGAAGCTTTCTTT. Encoded protein: CASSSGFYTEAFF. The variable domain in full, with the rest retrieved from reference TRBV7-2 and TRBJ1-1, is GAGVSQSPSNKVTEKGKDVELRCDPISGHTALYWYRQSLGQGLEFLIYFQGNSAPDKSGLPSDRFSAERTGGSVSTLTIQRTQQEDSAVYLCASSSGFYTEAFFGQGTRLTVV.

The chain recombines TRBV14 with TRBJ2-7; 8 bases are a match to TRBD1. CDR1 is SGHDN and CDR2 is FVKESK in the germline V gene. The CDR3 has 15 residues. V shed 3 bases and J 3 bases; nucleotides not matched to a gene: 7. CDR3 loop: CASSQGTGRHYEQYF. As DNA, the CDR3 is TGTGCCAGCAGCCAGGGGACAGGAAGGCACTACGAGCAGTACTTC. Full variable domain (remainder filled in from reference TRBV14 and TRBJ2-7): EAGVTQFPSHSVIEKGQTVTLRCDPISGHDNLYWYRRVMGKEIKFLLHFVKESKQDESGMPNNRFLAERTGGTYSTLKVQPAELEDSGVYFCASSQGTGRHYEQYFGPGTRLTVT.

This sequence joins TRBV6-2 or TRBV6-3 and TRBJ1-1; no firm D call. With 4 bases removed from V and 1 base from J, the gap between germline ends came to 13 bases. Germline V gene data show CDR1 as MNHEY and CDR2 as SVGEGT. The CDR3 runs to 15 residues. CDR3 sequence: CASSSLPTGNTEAFF. The CDR3 coding sequence is TGTGCCAGCAGTTCCCTCCCGACGGGGAACACTGAAGCTTTCTTT.

As to this clone: A junction boundary mismatches the germline segment, possibly from a read error. Within the sample, other DNA sequences also encode this same CDR3. The chain employs TRBV7-7 and TRBJ2-3; D is undetermined. Germline assignment: CDR1 SSHAT and CDR2 FNYEAQ (reference sequence). The CDR3 covers 13 residues. The CDR3 nucleotides read TGTGCTAGCAGCTTAGCCGAGGCAGATACGCAGTATTTT. The encoded protein is CASSLAEADTQYF.

V usage is TRBV5-5 and J usage is TRBJ1-5, with D possibly TRBD1 on 5 matching bases. Germline CDR1 and CDR2: SGHKS and YYEKEE (reference sequence). The germline V and J ends were trimmed by 3 bases and 5 bases, with 18 bases remaining between them. The CDR3 is made up of 16 amino acids. CDR3 residues: CASSSRVGQGYQPQHF. Here the CDR3 DNA reads TGTGCCAGCAGCTCCCGGGTAGGGCAGGGCTATCAGCCCCAGCATTTT.

J is TRBJ1-3 and V is TRBV3-1 (or the pseudogene TRBV3-2); D gene unclear. This CDR3 has 15 amino acids. Trimming removed 1 base from V and 0 bases from J, with 7 bases in between. Germline V gene data show CDR1 as LGHDT and CDR2 as YNNKEL (reference sequence). The CDR3 loop is CASSQGAHSGNTIYF. In DNA form, the CDR3 reads TGTGCCAGCAGCCAAGGGGCACACTCTGGAAACACCATATATTTT.

The V and J genes are TRBV5-5 and TRBJ1-5; TRBD1 matches at 10 bases. Losses at the gene ends were 6 bases for V and 3 bases for J; bases not matched to a gene: 6. CDR1 and CDR2 from the germline V gene are SGHKS and YYEKEE (reference sequence). This CDR3 is built from 15 residues. The CDR3 protein is CASNSGTGANQPQHF. CDR3 nucleotides: TGTGCCAGCAATTCCGGGACAGGGGCCAATCAGCCCCAGCATTTT.

J is TRBJ2-1 and V is TRBV18; tentatively, D is TRBD1 (6 bases). The germline V gene has CDR1 KGHSH and CDR2 LQKENI. Trimming left V 3 bases short and J 5 bases short, with 11 bases between. The CDR3 contains 14 residues. CDR3 DNA: TGTGCCAGCTCACCCGAGACAGGAGACAATGAGCAGTTCTTC. Translation: CASSPETGDNEQFF.

The chain has TRBV4-3 and TRBJ2-7, with no clear D. The V end lost 6 bases, the J end lost 0 bases, and 15 bases lay between the germline ends. Germline CDR1 reads LGHNA; CDR2 reads YSLEER. This CDR3 spans 15 amino acids. The CDR3 nucleotides read TGCGCCAGCAGTACCGGCAGGCGTTTCTCCTACGAGCAGTACTTC. It specifies CASSTGRRFSYEQYF.

The count of this clone is one. V gene TRBV5-1 combines with J gene TRBJ2-2; TRBD2 agrees at 9 bases. V shed 0 bases and J 5 bases; nucleotides not matched to a gene: 8. The CDR3 loop spans 17 amino acids. The V gene's germline CDR1 is SGHRS and CDR2 YFSETQ. CDR3 loop: CASSLDFSGSGTGELFF. The CDR3 DNA follows: TGCGCCAGCAGCTTGGATTTTAGCGGGAGTGGAACCGGGGAGCTGTTTTTT.

The chain couples TRBV24-1 to TRBJ2-1; 7 positions agree with TRBD1. V shed 4 bases, J shed 7 bases, and the junction held 15 bases outside the gene matches. CDR3 length equals 17 residues. The V gene's germline CDR1 is KGHDR and CDR2 SFDVKD. CDR3 nucleotide sequence: TGTGCCACCAGTGACTCCTTGGACAGGAACGGGCGAAATGAGCAGTTCTTC. Protein sequence: CATSDSLDRNGRNEQFF.

CDR3 sequence (DNA): TGTGCCAGTAGTGTGGCTTCGAACACTGAAGCTTTCTTT. Translation gives CASSVASNTEAFF. This chain joins TRBV19 and TRBJ1-1; D remains ambiguous. This CDR3 is 13 amino acids long. Germline CDR1 LNHDA, CDR2 SQIVND (reference sequence). The V gene lost 5 bases and the J gene lost 1 base, with 8 bases spanning the gap.

This rearrangement joins TRBV5-8 to TRBJ2-5; 10 bases map to TRBD1. The CDR3 has 15 amino acids. The germline gives CDR1 SGHTS, CDR2 YDEGEE. Losses at the gene ends were 0 bases for V and 7 bases for J; bases not matched to a gene: 6. The CDR3 DNA sequence: TGTGCCAGCAGCTTGGTTGGGACAGGGGAGGCGACCCAGTACTTC. Amino acids: CASSLVGTGEATQYF. Based on the CDR3 plus reference TRBV5-8 and TRBJ2-5, the full variable domain is EAGVTQSPTHLIKTRGQQATLRCSPISGHTSVYWYQQALGLGLQFLLWYDEGEERNRGNFPPRFSGRQFPNYSSELNVNALELEDSALYLCASSLVGTGEATQYFGPGTRLLVL.

The chain carries TRBV7-2 and TRBJ1-5; TRBD1 is a possible D gene (5 bases). Trimming shortened V by 1 base and J by 0 bases, and 7 bases separated the two germline ends. From germline, CDR1 is SGHTA and CDR2 FQGNSA. The CDR3 totals 15 residues. CDR3: CASSLEGASNQPQHF. CDR3 sequence (DNA): TGTGCCAGCAGCTTAGAAGGGGCTAGCAATCAGCCCCAGCATTTT.

This clone was seen ten or more times. CDR3 coding DNA: TGTGCCAGCAGTGAGGGGACAGGGGGTGGCAATGAGCAGTTCTTC. It yields the protein CASSEGTGGGNEQFF. The gene calls are TRBV6-1 and TRBJ2-1; 11 positions match TRBD1. This CDR3 has 15 residues. Germline CDR1 reads MNHNS; CDR2 reads SASEGT. The J segment lost 6 bases and the V segment lost 3 bases, leaving 4 bases of the junction unmatched.

This sequence joins TRBV4-1 and TRBJ1-3, with TRBD1 as a possible D gene (6 bases). Germline V gene lookup returns CDR1 MGHRA and CDR2 YSYEKL. The V and J ends lost 0 bases and 0 bases respectively, with 18 bases between them. The CDR3 runs 19 residues. The CDR3 protein is CASSQDPYAGTLSGNTIYF. CDR3 coding DNA: TGCGCCAGCAGCCAAGACCCCTATGCCGGGACACTCTCTGGAAACACCATATATTTT.

Here the CDR3 reads CASSKLAGGVDTQYF. CDR3 DNA sequence: TGTGCCAGCAGCAAGTTAGCGGGGGGGGTAGATACGCAGTATTTT. J is TRBJ2-3 and V is TRBV21-1; the table names TRBD2, a call not compared with the DNA. TRBV21-1 is a documented pseudogene. The CDR3 loop spans 15 amino acids.

The chain recombines TRBV10-3 with TRBJ1-3; TRBD1 might be the D (6 bases). This CDR3 is 15 amino acids long. V was shortened by 6 bases and J by 1 base, with 13 bases between the two germline ends. Germline assignment: CDR1 ENHRY and CDR2 SYGVKD. The CDR3 here is CAIRETGMSGNTIYF. In DNA form, the CDR3 reads TGTGCCATCAGGGAAACAGGGATGTCTGGAAACACCATATATTTT.

The chain uses TRBV19 and TRBJ2-1; the match to TRBD1 covers 8 bases. Germline V gene data show CDR1 as LNHDA and CDR2 as SQIVND (reference sequence). Losses at the gene ends were 5 bases for V and 6 bases for J; bases not matched to a gene: 9. CDR3 length: 15 residues. This chain's CDR3 is CASSPPDRDGNEQFF. CDR3 DNA sequence: TGTGCCAGTAGTCCCCCGGACAGGGATGGCAATGAGCAGTTCTTC.